This TCR beta chain was found in a study of T cells in Graves' hyperthyroidism and ophthalmopathy. At the level of the study: The blood sample was taken at first diagnosis, before treatment began.

Germline V gene sequence: CDR1 SGHDT, CDR2 YYEEEE. Trimming cost V 3 bases and J 4 bases, with 11 bases left between them. This CDR3 comprises 14 residues. RNA transcripts yielded amplified TCR beta CDR3 regions. The TCR CDR3 first-round RT-PCR relied on the HTBI primer set. TCRdb passed the multiplex PCR reads through MiXCR, listing each CDR3 protein once. The repertoire holds almost 600,000 distinct CDR3 sequences, approximately 13% seen once, with less than 6% in the top ten. Those with hyperthyroidism were 18 to 65 years old, newly diagnosed, and ill for under 2 months. The blood was taken when hyperthyroidism was first diagnosed, before any ophthalmopathy symptoms showed up.

The receptor was isolated from a woman aged 30 to 39 with Graves' hyperthyroidism that later progressed to Graves' ophthalmopathy. The chain recombines TRBV5-6 with TRBJ1-5; possibly TRBD1 for D (5 bases). Sequenced: blood. The CDR3 DNA follows: TGTGCCAGCAGCTGGGGGGGATGGAATCAGCCCCAGCATTTT. As protein: CASSWGGWNQPQHF.